The entry below describes one TCR beta chain. The data stem from a study of blood T cell repertoires in COVID-19. J gave up 4 bases and V 7 bases, and 3 bases lay outside the gene matches. From germline, CDR1 is MNHEY and CDR2 SVGAGI. The CDR3 runs 12 residues. Using immunoSEQ multiplex PCR, the repertoire was profiled, and TCRdb retains in-frame clones only, with some absent. The repertoire holds about 52,000 clones, with roughly 89% as singletons. Source material: peripheral blood. The receptor was derived from a man aged 60 to 69 with active COVID-19. V usage is TRBV6-5 and J usage is TRBJ1-2; 7 bases are a match to TRBD1. This CDR3 is CASTRGSYGYTF. The CDR3 DNA is TGTGCCAGCACCAGGGGGAGCTATGGCTACACCTTC.